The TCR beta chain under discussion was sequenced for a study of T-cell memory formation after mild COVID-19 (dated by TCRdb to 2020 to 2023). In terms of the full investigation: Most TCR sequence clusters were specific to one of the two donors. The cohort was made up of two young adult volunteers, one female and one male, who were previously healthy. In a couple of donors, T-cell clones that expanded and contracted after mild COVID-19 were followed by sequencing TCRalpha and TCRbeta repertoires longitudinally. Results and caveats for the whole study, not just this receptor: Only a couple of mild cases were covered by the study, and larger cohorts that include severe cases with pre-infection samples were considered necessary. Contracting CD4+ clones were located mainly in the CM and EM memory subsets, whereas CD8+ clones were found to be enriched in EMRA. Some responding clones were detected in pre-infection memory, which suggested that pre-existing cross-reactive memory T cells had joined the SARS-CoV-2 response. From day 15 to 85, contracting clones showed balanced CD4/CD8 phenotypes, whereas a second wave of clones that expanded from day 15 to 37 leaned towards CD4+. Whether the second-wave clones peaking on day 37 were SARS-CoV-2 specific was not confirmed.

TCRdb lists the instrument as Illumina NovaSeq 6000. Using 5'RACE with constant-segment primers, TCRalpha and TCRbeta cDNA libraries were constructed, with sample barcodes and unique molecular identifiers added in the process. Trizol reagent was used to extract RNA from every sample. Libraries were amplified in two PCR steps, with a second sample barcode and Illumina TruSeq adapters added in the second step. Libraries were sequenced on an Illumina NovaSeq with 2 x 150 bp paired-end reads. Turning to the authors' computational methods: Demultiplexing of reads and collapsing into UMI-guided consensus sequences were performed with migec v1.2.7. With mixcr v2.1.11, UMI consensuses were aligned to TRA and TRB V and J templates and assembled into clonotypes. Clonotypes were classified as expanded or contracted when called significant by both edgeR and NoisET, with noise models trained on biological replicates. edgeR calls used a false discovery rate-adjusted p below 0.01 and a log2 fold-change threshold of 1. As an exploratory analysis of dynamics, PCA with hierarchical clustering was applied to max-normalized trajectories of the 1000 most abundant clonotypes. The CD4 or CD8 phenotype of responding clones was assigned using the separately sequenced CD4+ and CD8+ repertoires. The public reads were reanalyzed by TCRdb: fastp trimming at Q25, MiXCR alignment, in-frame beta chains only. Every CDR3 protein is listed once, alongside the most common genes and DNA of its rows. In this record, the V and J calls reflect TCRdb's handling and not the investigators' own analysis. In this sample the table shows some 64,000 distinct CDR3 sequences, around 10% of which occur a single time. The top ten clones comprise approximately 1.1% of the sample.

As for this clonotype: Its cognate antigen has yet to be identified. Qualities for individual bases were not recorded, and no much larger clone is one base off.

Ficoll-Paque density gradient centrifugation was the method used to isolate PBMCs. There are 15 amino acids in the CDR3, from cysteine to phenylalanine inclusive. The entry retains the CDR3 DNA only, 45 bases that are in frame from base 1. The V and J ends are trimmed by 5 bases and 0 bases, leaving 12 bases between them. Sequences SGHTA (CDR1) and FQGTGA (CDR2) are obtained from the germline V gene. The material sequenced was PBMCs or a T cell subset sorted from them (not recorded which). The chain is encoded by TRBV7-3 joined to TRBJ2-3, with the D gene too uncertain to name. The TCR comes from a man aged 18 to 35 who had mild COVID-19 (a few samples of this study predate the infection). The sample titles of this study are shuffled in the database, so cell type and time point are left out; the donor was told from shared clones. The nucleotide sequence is TGTGCCAGCAGCCGAAGTAGCTCCAGCACAGATACGCAGTATTTT. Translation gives CASSRSSSSTDTQYF. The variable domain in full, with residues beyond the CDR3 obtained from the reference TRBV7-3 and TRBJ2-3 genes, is GAGVSQTPSNKVTEKGKYVELRCDPISGHTALYWYRQSLGQGPEFLIYFQGTGAADDSGLPNDRFFAVRPEGSVSTLKIQRTERGDSAVYLCASSRSSSSTDTQYFGPGTRLTVL.